This T cell receptor beta chain was profiled in a study of regulatory dendritic cells for organ transplantation. Turning to the study itself: Regulatory dendritic cells came from monocytes given vitamin D3 and IL-10.

This clone was recorded only once. The antigen remains unidentified. This CDR3 is 12 amino acids long. CDR1 SNHLY and CDR2 FYNNEI come from the germline V gene. Trimming left V 4 bases short and J 7 bases short, with 10 bases between. CFSE-labeled sorted T cells met regulatory or mature dendritic cells for over 4 days. CD4+ or CD8+ T cells were sorted as naive CD45RA+ or memory CD45RO+. Only in-frame clones appear in the TCRdb table, and some are missing; sequencing was by immunoSEQ multiplex PCR. The profile covers over 8,500 clones, with roughly 71% appearing a single time and 2% to 3% taken by the ten largest. Study-level findings and limits: Regulatory dendritic cells appeared to expand memory CD8+ clones less than mature ones. Among resting subsets, memory CD8+ cells contained the most alloreactive clonotypes.

The source of this sequence is a human donor in good health. This chain links TRBV2 with TRBJ1-1; D uncertain. Sequencing used memory CD4+ T cells from blood cultured with regulatory dendritic cells. Indicated subset: CD45RO+ memory T cells. CDR3 residues: CASSGKGVEAFF. The CDR3 nucleotides are TGTGCCAGCAGTGGGAAGGGAGTTGAAGCTTTCTTT. Full variable domain (missing parts from reference TRBV2 and TRBJ1-1): EPEVTQTPSHQVTQMGQEVILRCVPISNHLYFYWYRQILGQKVEFLVSFYNNEISEKSEIFDDQFSVERPDGSNFTLKIRSTKLEDSAMYFCASSGKGVEAFFGQGTRLTVV.